The T cell receptor beta chain described here comes from a study of blood T cell repertoires in COVID-19 (dated by TCRdb to the early 2020s). With regard to the full study: Samples covering the acute and convalescent phases of COVID-19 were provided by collaborators in the United States, Italy and Spain. The material from the prospective study consisted of cDNA or gDNA derived from T cells, B-cell-depleted T cells, or PBMCs. Subjects who had been exposed to COVID-19, were actively infected with it, or had recovered from it provided the deeply sampled blood TCRbeta repertoires that made up the dataset. The repertoires were made available in a free public database intended to serve as a resource for research on the immune response to SARS-CoV-2. The samples were drawn from two sources: the first 160 participants of the ongoing ImmuneRACE study, and approximately 1,300 subjects contributed by 6 global collaborators. A de-identified subject ID, COVID-19 status, age in years and sex were almost always included in the sample metadata. HLA class I and class II types, where available, came from metadata supplied by the sample provider rather than from assay-based typing. General study outcomes and caveats: The amount of clinical and demographic metadata varied by source and participant and was provided uncurated.

The immunoSEQ Assay, a bias-controlled multiplex PCR, was used to amplify TCRbeta CDR3 regions from genomic DNA. The study's processing was this. Nucleated cell counts per sample were estimated from amplification of reference gene primers within the assay. To quantify the absolute abundance of each unique TCRbeta CDR3 rearrangement, sequence reads were collapsed and filtered. For each sample, productive Simpson clonality was calculated as the square root of Simpson's diversity index across productive rearrangements. TCRdb retrieved this table from immuneACCESS and kept in-frame rearrangements only. Not all clones are present; in checked studies, unresolved V genes account for under half, and no reason is known for the remainder. Clone size and the V and J calls come from that table; the DNA yielded D and trimming. This sample comprises roughly 150,000 clones, approximately 83% of them detected only once. The ten largest make up roughly 2% of the sample.

Each collaborating institution followed its own protocols to collect whole blood in K2EDTA tubes. For TCRbeta analysis, collaborators shipped samples as frozen whole blood, isolated PBMCs, or DNA extracted from either of those sample types. In regard to this clone: No cognate antigen has been identified for it. No base qualities exist here, and no much larger clone lies one base off it.

CDR1 and CDR2 were assigned from the germline V gene as KGHSH and LQKENI. Trimming takes 4 bases off V and 6 bases off J; junction bases not matched to a gene: 3. Measured from the cysteine to the phenylalanine, the CDR3 is 13 residues long. CDR3 DNA is the only sequence kept; it has 39 bases, read in frame from the first base. This clonotype was obtained from a woman of 80 years or more with acute or convalescent COVID-19. The chain couples TRBV18 to TRBJ1-1, and 9 junctional nucleotides match TRBD1. The sample comprised peripheral blood. The sequenced DNA is TGTGCCAGCTCACGGGACAGGGACGCTGAAGCTTTCTTT. Translated, this is CASSRDRDAEAFF.